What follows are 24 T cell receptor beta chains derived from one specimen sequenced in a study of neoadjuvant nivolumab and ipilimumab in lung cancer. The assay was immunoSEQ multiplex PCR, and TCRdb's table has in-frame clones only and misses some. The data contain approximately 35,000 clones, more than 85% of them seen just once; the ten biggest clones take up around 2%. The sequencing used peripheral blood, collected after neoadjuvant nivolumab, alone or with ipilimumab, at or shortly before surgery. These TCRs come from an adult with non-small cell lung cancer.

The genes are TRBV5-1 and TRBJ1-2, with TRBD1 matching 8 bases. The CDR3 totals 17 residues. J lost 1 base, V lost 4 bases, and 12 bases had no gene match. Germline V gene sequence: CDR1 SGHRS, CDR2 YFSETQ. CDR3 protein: CASSLRDRKSGNYGYTF. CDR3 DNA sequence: TGCGCCAGCAGCCTCCGGGACAGGAAATCGGGTAACTATGGCTACACCTTC.

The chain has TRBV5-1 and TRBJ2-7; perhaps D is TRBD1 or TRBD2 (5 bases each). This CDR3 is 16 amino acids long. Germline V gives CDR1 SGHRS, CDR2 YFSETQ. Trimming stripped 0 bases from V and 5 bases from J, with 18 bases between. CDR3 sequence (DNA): TGCGCCAGCAGCTTGGGGGGCTCGCAGGGAGTCAACGAGCAGTACTTC. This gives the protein CASSLGGSQGVNEQYF.

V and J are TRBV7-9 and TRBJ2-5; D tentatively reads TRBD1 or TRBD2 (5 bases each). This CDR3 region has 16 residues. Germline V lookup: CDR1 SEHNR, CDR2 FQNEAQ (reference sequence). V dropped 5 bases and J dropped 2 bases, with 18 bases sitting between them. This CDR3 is CASSPPGPSEQETQYF. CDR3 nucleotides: TGTGCCAGCAGCCCCCCGGGGCCCTCGGAGCAAGAGACCCAGTACTTC.

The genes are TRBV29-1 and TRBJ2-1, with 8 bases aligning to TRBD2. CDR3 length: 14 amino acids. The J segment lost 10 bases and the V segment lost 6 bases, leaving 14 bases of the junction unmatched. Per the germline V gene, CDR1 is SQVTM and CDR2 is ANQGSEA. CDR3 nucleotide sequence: TGCAGCGTCCCCGCGGGACTAGTAGTTCGAGAGCAGTTCTTC. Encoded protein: CSVPAGLVVREQFF.

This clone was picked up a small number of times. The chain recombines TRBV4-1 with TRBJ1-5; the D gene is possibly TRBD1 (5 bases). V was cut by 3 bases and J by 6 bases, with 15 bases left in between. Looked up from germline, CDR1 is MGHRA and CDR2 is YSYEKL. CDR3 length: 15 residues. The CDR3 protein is CASSHEGERGQPQHF. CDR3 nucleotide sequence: TGCGCCAGCAGCCATGAAGGAGAGAGGGGTCAGCCCCAGCATTTT.

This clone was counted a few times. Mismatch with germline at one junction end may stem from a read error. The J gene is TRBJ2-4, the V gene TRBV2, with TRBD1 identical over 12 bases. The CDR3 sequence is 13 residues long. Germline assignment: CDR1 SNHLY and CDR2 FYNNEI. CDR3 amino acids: CASSPDLRDRGHF. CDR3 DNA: TGTGCCAGCAGTCCTGACCTGAGGGACAGGGGGCACTTC.

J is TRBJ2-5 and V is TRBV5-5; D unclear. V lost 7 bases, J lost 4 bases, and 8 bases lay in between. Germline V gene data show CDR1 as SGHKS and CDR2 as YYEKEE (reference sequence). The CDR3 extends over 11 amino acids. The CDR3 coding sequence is TGTGCCAGCTCTCCAGGAGAGACCCAGTACTTC. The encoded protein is CASSPGETQYF.

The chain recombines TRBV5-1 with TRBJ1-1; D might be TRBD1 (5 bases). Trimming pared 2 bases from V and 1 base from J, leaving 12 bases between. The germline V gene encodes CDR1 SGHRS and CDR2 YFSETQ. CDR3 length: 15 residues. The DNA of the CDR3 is TGCGCCAGCAGCTTAACTAACACAGGGAACACTGAAGCTTTCTTT. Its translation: CASSLTNTGNTEAFF.

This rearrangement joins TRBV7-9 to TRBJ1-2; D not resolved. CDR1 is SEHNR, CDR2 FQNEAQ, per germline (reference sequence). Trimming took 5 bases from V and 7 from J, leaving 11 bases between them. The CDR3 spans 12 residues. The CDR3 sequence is CASSPPKGGYTF. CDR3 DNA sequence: TGTGCCAGCAGCCCCCCCAAGGGTGGCTACACCTTC.

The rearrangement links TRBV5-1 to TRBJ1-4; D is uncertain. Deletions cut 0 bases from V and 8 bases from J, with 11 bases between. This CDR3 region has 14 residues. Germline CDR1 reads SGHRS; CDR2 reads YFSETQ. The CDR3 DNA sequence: TGCGCCAGCAGCTTGGCAGCTGGACCGGAAAAACTGTTTTTT. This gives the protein CASSLAAGPEKLFF.

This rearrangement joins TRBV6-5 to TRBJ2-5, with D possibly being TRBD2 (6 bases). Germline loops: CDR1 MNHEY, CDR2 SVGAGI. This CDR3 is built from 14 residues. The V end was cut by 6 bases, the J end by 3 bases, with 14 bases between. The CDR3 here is CASSRDFYKETQYF. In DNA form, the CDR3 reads TGTGCCAGCAGCCGGGACTTCTATAAAGAGACCCAGTACTTC.

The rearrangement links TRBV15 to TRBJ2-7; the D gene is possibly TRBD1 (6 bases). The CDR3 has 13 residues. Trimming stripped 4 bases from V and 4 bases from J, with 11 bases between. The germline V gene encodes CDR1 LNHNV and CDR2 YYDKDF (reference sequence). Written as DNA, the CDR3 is TGTGCCACCAGCACCAGGGGTGGGTACGAGCAGTACTTC. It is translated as CATSTRGGYEQYF.

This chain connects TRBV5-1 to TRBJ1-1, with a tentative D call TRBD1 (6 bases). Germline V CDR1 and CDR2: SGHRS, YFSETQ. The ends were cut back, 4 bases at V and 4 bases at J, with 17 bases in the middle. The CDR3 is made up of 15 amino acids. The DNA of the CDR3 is TGCGCCAGCAGCGTACTGGGGGCCCCTGGCACTGAAGCTTTCTTT. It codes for CASSVLGAPGTEAFF.

The CDR3 nucleotides read TGTGCCAGCAGAAAATCCGGGAGCCACCAAGAGACCCAGTACTTC. The encoded protein is CASRKSGSHQETQYF. This rearrangement joins TRBV5-5 to TRBJ2-5; D may be TRBD2 (6 bases). In germline, CDR1 is SGHKS, CDR2 YYEKEE (reference sequence). The length of the CDR3 is 15 residues. The V end lost 5 bases, the J end lost 0 bases, and 14 bases lay between the germline ends.

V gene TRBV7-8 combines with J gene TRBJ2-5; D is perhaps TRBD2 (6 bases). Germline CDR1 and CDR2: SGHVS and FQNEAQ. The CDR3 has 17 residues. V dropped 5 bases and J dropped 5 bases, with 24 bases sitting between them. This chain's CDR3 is CASSPAVGGTPGETQYF. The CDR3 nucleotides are TGTGCCAGCAGCCCGGCGGTAGGCGGGACGCCGGGGGAGACCCAGTACTTC. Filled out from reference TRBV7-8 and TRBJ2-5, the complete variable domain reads GAGVSQSPRYKVAKRGQDVALRCDPISGHVSLFWYQQALGQGPEFLTYFQNEAQLDKSGLPSDRFFAERPEGSVSTLKIQRTQQEDSAVYLCASSPAVGGTPGETQYFGPGTRLLVL.

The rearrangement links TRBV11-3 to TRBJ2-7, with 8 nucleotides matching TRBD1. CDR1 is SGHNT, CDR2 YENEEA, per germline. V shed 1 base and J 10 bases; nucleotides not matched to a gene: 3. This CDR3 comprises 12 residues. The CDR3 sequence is CASSLGTGSQYF. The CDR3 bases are TGTGCCAGCAGCTTAGGGACAGGGAGTCAGTACTTC.

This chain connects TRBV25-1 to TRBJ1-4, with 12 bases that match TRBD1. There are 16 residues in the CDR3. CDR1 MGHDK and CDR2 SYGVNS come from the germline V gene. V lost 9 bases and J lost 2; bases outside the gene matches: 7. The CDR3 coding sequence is TGTGCCAGTTCTACCGGGACAGGGGGCACTAATGAAAAACTGTTTTTT. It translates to CASSTGTGGTNEKLFF.

The CDR3 here is CASSYLGLTVTSTINTEAFF. As DNA, the CDR3 is TGCGCCAGCAGCTACCTTGGCTTAACAGTCACCTCAACAATAAACACTGAAGCTTTCTTT. The V and J genes are TRBV5-1 and TRBJ1-1; no definite D call. The germline V gene has CDR1 SGHRS and CDR2 YFSETQ. The CDR3 spans 20 residues. V was cut by 3 bases and J by 2 bases, with 29 bases left in between. The full variable domain, its missing parts supplied by reference TRBV5-1 and TRBJ1-1, is KAGVTQTPRYLIKTRGQQVTLSCSPISGHRSVSWYQQTPGQGLQFLFEYFSETQRNKGNFPGRFSGRQFSNSRSEMNVSTLELGDSALYLCASSYLGLTVTSTINTEAFFGQGTRLTVV.

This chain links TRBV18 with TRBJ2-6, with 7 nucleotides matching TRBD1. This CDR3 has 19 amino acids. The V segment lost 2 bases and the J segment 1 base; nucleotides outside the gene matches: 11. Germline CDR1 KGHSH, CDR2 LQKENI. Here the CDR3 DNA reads TGTGCCAGCTCACCATTTGCACGGGACAGTGCATCTGGGGCCAACGTCCTGACTTTC. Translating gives CASSPFARDSASGANVLTF.

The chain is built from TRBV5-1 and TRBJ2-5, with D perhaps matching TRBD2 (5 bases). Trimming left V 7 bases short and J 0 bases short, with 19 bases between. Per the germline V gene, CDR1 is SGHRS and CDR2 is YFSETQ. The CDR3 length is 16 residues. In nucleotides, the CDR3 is TGCGCCAGCCGCTCCGGAGGTGCGCGGAACCAAGAGACCCAGTACTTC. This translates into CASRSGGARNQETQYF.

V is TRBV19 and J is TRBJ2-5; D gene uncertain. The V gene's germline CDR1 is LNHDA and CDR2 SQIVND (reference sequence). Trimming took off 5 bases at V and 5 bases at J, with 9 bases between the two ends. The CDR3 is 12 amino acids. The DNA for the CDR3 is TGTGCCAGTAGTGGGGTTGCGGAGACCCAGTACTTC. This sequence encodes CASSGVAETQYF. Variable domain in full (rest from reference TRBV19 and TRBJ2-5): DGGITQSPKYLFRKEGQNVTLSCEQNLNHDAMYWYRQDPGQGLRLIYYSQIVNDFQKGDIAEGYSVSREKKESFPLTVTSAQKNPTAFYLCASSGVAETQYFGPGTRLLVL.

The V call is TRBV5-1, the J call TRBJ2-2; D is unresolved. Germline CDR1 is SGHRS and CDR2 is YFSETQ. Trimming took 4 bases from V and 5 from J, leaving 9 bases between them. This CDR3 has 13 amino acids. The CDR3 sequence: CASSPLGTGELFF. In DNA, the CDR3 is TGCGCCAGCAGCCCCCTTGGAACCGGGGAGCTGTTTTTT.

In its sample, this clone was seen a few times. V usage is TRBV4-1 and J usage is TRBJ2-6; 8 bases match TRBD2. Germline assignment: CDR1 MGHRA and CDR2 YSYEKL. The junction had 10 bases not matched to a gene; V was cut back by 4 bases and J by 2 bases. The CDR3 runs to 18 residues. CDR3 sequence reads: CASSPTGGANAGANVLTF. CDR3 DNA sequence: TGCGCCAGCAGCCCCACCGGGGGGGCTAATGCTGGGGCCAACGTCCTGACTTTC.

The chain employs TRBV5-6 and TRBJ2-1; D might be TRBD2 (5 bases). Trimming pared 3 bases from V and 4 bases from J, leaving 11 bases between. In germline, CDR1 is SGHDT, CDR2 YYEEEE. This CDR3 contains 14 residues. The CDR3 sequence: CASSSGLAYNEQFF. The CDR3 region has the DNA TGTGCCAGCAGCTCCGGACTTGCTTACAATGAGCAGTTCTTC.